This entry is about one T cell receptor beta chain. This sample stems from a study of blood T cell repertoires in COVID-19. The overall study: T cells, B-cell-depleted T cells, or PBMCs supplied cDNA or gDNA.

Trimming removed 5 bases from V and 2 bases from J; junction bases left unmatched: 7. There are 15 residues in the CDR3. Germline V gene data show CDR1 as LNHDA and CDR2 as SQIVND (reference sequence). In the authors' workflow: Estimation of nucleated cell counts relied on the amplification of reference gene primers. Profiling relied on immunoSEQ multiplex PCR, and the TCRdb table lists in-frame clones only, not all of them. That table gives V, J and clone size, and the DNA gave D and trimming. The sample contains 200,000 to 250,000 clones, approximately 84% of which appear only once. The TCR sequence derives from a woman aged 55-70 years with acute or convalescent COVID-19. Sequenced sample: peripheral blood. V gene TRBV19 combines with J gene TRBJ2-5; the match to TRBD1 covers 8 bases. The CDR3 DNA follows: TGTGCCAGTAGTCCGGCGGGGACAGGACAAGAGACCCAGTACTTC. Protein: CASSPAGTGQETQYF.